The next 15 T cell receptor beta chains were all read from a single sample in a study of blood T cells in healthy people across ages (dated by TCRdb to about 2015). Library preparation was by 5' RACE. Sequencing was carried out with an Illumina HiSeq 2500. A second PCR of roughly 7 to 11 cycles was run with a J-beta primer mix and a sample-barcoded 5' primer. TCRdb reran the public reads through fastp at Q25 and MiXCR, keeping productive beta chains. Rows merge per CDR3 protein into single entries with the most common DNA and genes. A total of more than 650,000 distinct CDR3 sequences appear in this sample, roughly 50% of them only once. Of the sample, 41% is held by the ten largest clones. The sample consisted of blood. These receptors all stem from an elderly man in good health.

In this sample, this clonotype turned up a few times. The chain is built from TRBV6-1 and TRBJ1-6; possibly TRBD1 for D (5 bases). Germline V gives CDR1 MNHNS, CDR2 SASEGT. V shed 2 bases and J shed 9 bases, with 11 bases lying between them. The CDR3 spans 14 residues. CDR3 in amino acids: CASSELGDGSPLHF. The CDR3 DNA follows: TGTGCCAGCAGTGAACTAGGGGACGGTTCACCCCTCCACTTT.

A single count supports this clonotype. The chain employs TRBV13 and TRBJ2-4; TRBD2 might be the D (6 bases). The last part of the DNA fits TRBJ2-7 better; the J call may be wrong. The CDR3 spans 15 residues. Germline V CDR1 and CDR2: PRHDT, FYEKMQ (reference sequence). For the CDR3, the DNA is TGTGCCAGCAGCTTGGTTCGGGAGAAAGGCTACGAGCAGTACTTC. This encodes CASSLVREKGYEQYF.

This clonotype occurred a few times. The chain is built from TRBV14 and TRBJ2-7; D is unclear. CDR1 is SGHDN and CDR2 is FVKESK in the germline V gene. The CDR3 loop spans 13 amino acids. The germline V and J ends were trimmed by 2 bases and 3 bases, with 8 bases remaining between them. The CDR3 coding sequence is TGTGCCAGCAGCCAATGGGCTAGCTACGAGCAGTACTTC. This translates into CASSQWASYEQYF.

This clonotype was seen a handful of times. V is TRBV5-1 and J is TRBJ1-6; TRBD1 agrees at 10 bases. Germline V gene data show CDR1 as SGHRS and CDR2 as YFSETQ. V shed 4 bases, J shed 1 base, and the junction held 2 bases outside the gene matches. The CDR3 consists of 16 residues. The CDR3 protein is CASSPGQGSYNSPLHF. The CDR3 coding sequence is TGCGCCAGCAGCCCGGGACAGGGGTCCTATAATTCACCCCTCCACTTT.

The chain is built from TRBV27 and TRBJ1-2; maybe TRBD1 (5 bases). CDR3 length: 15 residues. From germline, CDR1 is MNHEY and CDR2 SMNVEV (reference sequence). V gave up 1 base and J gave up 2 bases, with 11 bases separating them. As DNA, the CDR3 is TGTGCCAGCAGTTTATTCCCGGGACGGAACTATGGCTACACCTTC. It is translated as CASSLFPGRNYGYTF.

CDR3 in DNA: TGCGCCAGCAGCCTGGTTGGGATAAACACCGGGGAGCTGTTTTTT. Translating it yields CASSLVGINTGELFF. This chain connects TRBV5-1 to TRBJ2-2; unclear D gene. This CDR3 is built from 15 residues. The germline CDR1 and CDR2 sequences are SGHRS and YFSETQ. The V end lost 4 bases, the J end lost 2 bases, and 12 bases lay between the germline ends.

V is TRBV4-2 and J is TRBJ2-1; 12 nucleotides line up with TRBD2. The CDR3 contains 18 residues. Germline V gene sequence: CDR1 LGHNA, CDR2 YNFKEQ. V lost 1 base to trimming and J lost 4 bases; unmatched junction nucleotides: 8. The CDR3 sequence is CASSQVYPLAGGYNEQFF. The DNA of the CDR3 is TGTGCCAGCAGCCAAGTGTACCCTCTAGCGGGGGGGTACAATGAGCAGTTCTTC.

This clonotype was seen a handful of times. The V call is TRBV7-2, the J call TRBJ1-2; 7 bases are a match to TRBD1. V dropped 0 bases and J dropped 8; count of bases not matched to a gene: 9. Germline V gene lookup returns CDR1 SGHTA and CDR2 FQGNSA. The CDR3 is 15 residues long. The CDR3, as DNA: TGTGCCAGCAGCTTAGCGCAAGGGGGCAGAGAAGGCTACACCTTC. Translating it yields CASSLAQGGREGYTF.

In its sample, this clonotype was seen many times. This rearrangement joins TRBV7-2 to TRBJ2-3; the D gene is possibly TRBD2 (6 bases). The V gene lost 1 base and the J gene lost 14 bases, with 22 bases spanning the gap. Germline CDR1 and CDR2: SGHTA and FQGNSA. The CDR3 spans 15 residues. This chain's CDR3 is CASSLELASGRYAYF. The CDR3 DNA follows: TGTGCCAGCAGCTTAGAACTAGCTAGTGGCAGATACGCGTATTTT.

Many counts were recorded for this clonotype. The J gene is TRBJ2-7, the V gene TRBV20-1; the D gene could be TRBD1 or TRBD2 (5 bases each). The CDR3 is made up of 13 amino acids. The V end was cut by 1 base, the J end by 3 bases, with 10 bases between. Germline V gives CDR1 DFQATT, CDR2 SNEGSKA (reference sequence). The CDR3 DNA reads as TGCAGTGCTAGAGGCCGGGACGGCTACGAGCAGTACTTC. Protein sequence: CSARGRDGYEQYF.

The rearrangement links TRBV3-1 to TRBJ1-6; D unresolved. The CDR3 loop spans 15 amino acids. V dropped 5 bases and J dropped 8 bases, with 16 bases sitting between them. In germline, CDR1 is LGHDT, CDR2 YNNKEL (reference sequence). CDR3 region: CASSKRTDWDSPLHF. The DNA of the CDR3 is TGTGCCAGCAGCAAAAGGACGGACTGGGATTCACCCCTCCACTTT.

The chain recombines TRBV24-1 with TRBJ2-1; D remains unclear. Gene TRBJ2-7 matches the end of the DNA better, so the J call may be wrong. CDR3 length: 15 residues. CDR1 is KGHDR, CDR2 SFDVKD, per germline. The CDR3 nucleotides are TGTGCCACCAGTGTGCGGACCCACTCCTACAATGAGCAGTACTTC. It specifies CATSVRTHSYNEQYF.

This clonotype was counted a few times. The rearrangement links TRBV20-1 to TRBJ2-7; D is uncertain. This CDR3 is built from 11 residues. V lost 5 bases and J lost 3, with 8 bases in between. The germline V gene encodes CDR1 DFQATT and CDR2 SNEGSKA (reference sequence). The CDR3 reads CSAFRSYEQYF. The DNA of the CDR3 is TGCAGTGCTTTCCGGAGCTACGAGCAGTACTTC.

This clonotype was detected only a few times. J is TRBJ2-4 and V is TRBV24-1; TRBD2 matches at 7 bases. Matching the DNA end better, TRBJ2-7 makes the J call doubtful. This CDR3 contains 14 residues. Germline V gives CDR1 KGHDR, CDR2 SFDVKD. This CDR3 reads CATSRTGGAYEQYF. CDR3 sequence (DNA): TGTGCCACCAGTAGGACGGGAGGAGCATACGAGCAGTACTTC.

V and J are TRBV12-3 or TRBV12-4 and TRBJ2-1; maybe TRBD2 (6 bases). CDR3 size: 14 residues. The V and J ends lost 5 bases and 9 bases respectively, with 17 bases between them. CDR3 amino acids: CASSPRGGISEQFF. CDR3 DNA sequence: TGTGCCAGCAGTCCTAGGGGCGGGATCAGTGAGCAGTTCTTC.